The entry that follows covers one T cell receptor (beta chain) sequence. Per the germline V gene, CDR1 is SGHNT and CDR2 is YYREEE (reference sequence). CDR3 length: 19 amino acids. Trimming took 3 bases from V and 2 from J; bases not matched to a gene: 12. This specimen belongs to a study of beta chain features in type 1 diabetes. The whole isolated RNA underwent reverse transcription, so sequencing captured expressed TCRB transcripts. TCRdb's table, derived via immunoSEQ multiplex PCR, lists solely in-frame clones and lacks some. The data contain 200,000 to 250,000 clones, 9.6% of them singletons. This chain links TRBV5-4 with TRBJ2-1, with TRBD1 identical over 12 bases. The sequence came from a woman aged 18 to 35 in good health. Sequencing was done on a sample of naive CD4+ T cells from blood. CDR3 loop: CASSSDTGQGATPYNEQFF. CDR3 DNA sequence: TGTGCCAGCAGCTCGGACACGGGACAGGGGGCGACTCCCTACAATGAGCAGTTCTTC.